This T cell receptor (beta chain) was recovered during a study of blood T cell repertoires in COVID-19. The length of the CDR3 is 15 residues. Germline-derived CDR1 and CDR2 are MNHEY and SVGAGI. The ends were cut back, 6 bases at V and 10 bases at J, with 22 bases in the middle. In the source study's methods: Reference gene primer amplification in the assay estimated nucleated cell counts. Repertoires were generated with immunoSEQ multiplex PCR, while TCRdb's copy carries only in-frame clones and drops some. Clone size and V and J calls were adopted from that table, with D and trimming inferred from the DNA. The repertoire includes 120,000 to 150,000 clones, 80% to 90% of them detected once, and less than 4% sits in the top ten.

Material: peripheral blood. The TCR originated in a woman aged 60-75 years with active COVID-19. The chain links TRBV6-5 to TRBJ2-1, with D tentatively TRBD2 (5 bases). CDR3 nucleotide sequence: TGTGCCAGCAGCCCCCCAGGAGGAGTGGGATCAGAGCAGTTCTTC. Its protein product is CASSPPGGVGSEQFF.